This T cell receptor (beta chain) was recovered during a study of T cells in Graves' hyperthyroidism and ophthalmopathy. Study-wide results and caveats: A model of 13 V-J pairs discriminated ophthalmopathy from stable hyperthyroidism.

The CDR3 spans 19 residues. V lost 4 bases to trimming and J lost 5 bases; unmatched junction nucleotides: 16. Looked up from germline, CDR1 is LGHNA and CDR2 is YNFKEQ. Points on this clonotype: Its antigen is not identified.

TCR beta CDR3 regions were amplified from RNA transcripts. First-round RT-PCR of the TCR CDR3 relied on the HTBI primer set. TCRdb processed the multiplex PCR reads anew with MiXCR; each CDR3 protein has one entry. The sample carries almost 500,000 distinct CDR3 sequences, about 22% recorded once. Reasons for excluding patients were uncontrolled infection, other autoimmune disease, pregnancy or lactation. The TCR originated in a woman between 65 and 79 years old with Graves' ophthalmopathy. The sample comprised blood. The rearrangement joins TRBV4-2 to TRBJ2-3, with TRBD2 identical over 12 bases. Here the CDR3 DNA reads TGTGCCAGCAGCCCGAACCCCAGCCTAGCGGGAGGGCCAGGAGATACGCAGTATTTT. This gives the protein CASSPNPSLAGGPGDTQYF.